Detailed here is one T cell receptor (beta chain). Its antigen is not known. A read error may account for a junction end that differs from germline. The data belong to a study of blood T cells in healthy people across ages. Study findings and constraints: Per million T cells, TCR beta diversity dropped roughly linearly as age increased. Donor CMV status, an unknown factor, possibly confounded changes in expanded clonotypes.

Alongside a J-beta primer mix, a sample-barcoded 5' primer served in a second PCR lasting about 7 to 12 cycles. TCRdb fed the 5' RACE reads into MiXCR, producing one record per CDR3 protein. In the table there are 1.5 million to 2 million distinct CDR3 sequences, approximately 28% of which are singletons. Germline V lookup: CDR1 SGHRS, CDR2 YFSETQ. This CDR3 region has 16 residues. The V gene is TRBV5-1, the J gene TRBJ1-1; a weak D match, TRBD1 (6 bases). The sequence was obtained from a woman aged 25 to 45 in good health. The sequencing input was blood. The CDR3 nucleotides are TGCGCCATCAGCACGGCCGGGGGGCCCCAAAACGGGGAAGCTTTCTTT. Encoded protein: CAISTAGGPQNGEAFF.